Given below is one T cell receptor (beta chain) in context. Its antigen is not known. The sample originates from a study of T cell repertoires in cytomegalovirus infection. Study-wide findings and caveats: Carriers of CMV plus the relevant HLA were identified by cumulative public TCR beta family frequency. HLA-C-restricted CMV clonotypes gave the most frequent clonotype in two of eight donors.

TCRdb reanalysed the reads using MiXCR and keeps one entry per CDR3 protein. This sample has approximately 630,000 distinct CDR3 sequences, with 20% to 25% found just once. Looked up from germline, CDR1 is MNHEY and CDR2 is SVGAGI. The CDR3 runs 11 residues. With 10 bases removed from V and 8 bases from J, the gap between germline ends came to 14 bases. The clonotype was recovered from a human donor in good health (CMV status not recorded). Some clones in this sample may be carry-over from other donors' samples. Specimen: CD8+ T cells from PBMCs. The rearrangement joins TRBV6-5 to TRBJ1-2; possible D gene TRBD1, 5 bases. The CDR3 loop is CAMLSGNGYTF. The DNA of the CDR3 is TGTGCCATGCTCTCAGGGAACGGCTACACCTTC.